Below, 28 T cell receptor beta chains from the same sample are listed, as sequenced in a study of blood T cells in healthy people across ages. PCR was performed a second time for 7 to 11 cycles using a sample-barcoded 5' primer and a J-beta primer mix. TCRdb processed the 5' RACE reads anew with MiXCR; each CDR3 protein has one entry. Among over a million distinct CDR3 sequences listed, 45% were seen once. The sample was blood. Receptor source: a woman in her fifties or sixties in good health.

This rearrangement joins TRBV18 to TRBJ2-3, with TRBD1 matching 7 bases. This CDR3 spans 17 amino acids. Trimming removed 4 bases from V and 1 base from J; junction bases left unmatched: 11. Germline CDR1 is KGHSH and CDR2 is LQKENI. The CDR3, as DNA: TGTGCCAGCTCACACCCGGGACAGCCGAGGGGCACAGATACGCAGTATTTT. It translates to CASSHPGQPRGTDTQYF.

Only one count was recorded for this clonotype. The chain is built from TRBV10-3 and TRBJ2-1, with 7 bases matching TRBD2. Germline CDR1 and CDR2: ENHRY and SYGVKD. CDR3 length: 15 amino acids. J gave up 8 bases and V 8 bases, and 15 bases lay outside the gene matches. DNA of the CDR3: TGTGCCATCCGAGGTAGGGGACTAACTTTGGATGAGCAGTTCTTC. This codes for CAIRGRGLTLDEQFF.

The CDR3 DNA sequence: TGCAGTGCTGGAACTAGGTACTACAATGAGCAGTTCTTC. It specifies CSAGTRYYNEQFF. The gene calls are TRBV20-1 and TRBJ2-1, with D possibly TRBD2 on 5 matching bases. The CDR3 runs 13 residues. V lost 5 bases, J lost 3 bases, and 11 bases lay in between. CDR1 and CDR2 (germline): DFQATT, SNEGSKA (reference sequence).

In its sample, this clonotype was seen once. The chain recombines TRBV30 with TRBJ2-7; 8 nucleotides align to TRBD1. From germline, CDR1 is GTSNPN and CDR2 SVGIG (reference sequence). This CDR3 spans 12 amino acids. After removal of 5 bases from V and 3 bases from J, the junction contained 3 bases not matched to a gene. The CDR3 region is CAWGQGYYEQYF. The CDR3 DNA reads as TGTGCCTGGGGACAGGGTTACTACGAGCAGTACTTC.

There are many counts of this clonotype. The V and J genes are TRBV6-5 and TRBJ2-4; tentatively, D is TRBD1 (7 bases). There are 13 residues in the CDR3. Per germline, CDR1 MNHEY and CDR2 SVGAGI. V lost 8 bases and J 8 bases, leaving 16 bases between the germline ends. The CDR3 sequence: CASSRGRGDIQYF. DNA of the CDR3: TGTGCCAGCTCCAGGGGCAGGGGGGACATTCAGTACTTC.

CDR3 in DNA: TGCAGTGCTATTGATCCTGGAGGGCCCAAAAACATTCAGTACTTC. This gives the protein CSAIDPGGPKNIQYF. The genes are TRBV20-1 and TRBJ2-4, with D maybe TRBD2 (6 bases). Trimming stripped 4 bases from V and 2 bases from J, with 15 bases between. This CDR3 spans 15 amino acids. Germline V gene sequence: CDR1 DFQATT, CDR2 SNEGSKA (reference sequence).

The sample holds a few counts of this clonotype. This sequence joins TRBV3-1 and TRBJ1-2; D call uncertain. Trimming shortened V by 4 bases and J by 3 bases, and 12 bases separated the two germline ends. From germline, CDR1 is LGHDT and CDR2 YNNKEL (reference sequence). The CDR3 contains 14 residues. The CDR3 sequence is CASSPQIPDYGYTF. For the CDR3, the DNA is TGTGCCAGCAGCCCACAGATACCTGACTATGGCTACACCTTC.

This clonotype has only one observation. The CDR3 region is CASSEGLAGEVEQFF. The CDR3 DNA follows: TGTGCCAGCAGCGAGGGACTAGCGGGAGAGGTTGAGCAGTTCTTC. V usage is TRBV5-6 and J usage is TRBJ2-1; 14 nucleotides line up with TRBD2. CDR3 size: 15 residues. After removal of 4 bases from V and 9 bases from J, the junction contained 6 bases not matched to a gene. CDR1 SGHDT and CDR2 YYEEEE come from the germline V gene.

The genes are TRBV11-2 and TRBJ2-1, with 10 bases aligning to TRBD1. Losses at the gene ends were 6 bases for V and 8 bases for J; bases not matched to a gene: 7. The germline V gene has CDR1 SGHAT and CDR2 FQNNGV. The CDR3 is 14 residues long. In DNA, the CDR3 is TGTGCCAGCAGTTGGGGGACAGGGGTCTATGAGCAGTTCTTC. It yields the protein CASSWGTGVYEQFF.

This chain links TRBV5-8 with TRBJ2-3; 7 nucleotides match TRBD2. V was pared by 1 base and J by 3 bases, with 14 bases of the junction left unmatched. The CDR3 consists of 18 residues. Germline-derived CDR1 and CDR2 are SGHTS and YDEGEE. This CDR3 reads CASSLNARPGGGTDTQYF. As DNA, the CDR3 is TGTGCCAGCAGCTTGAATGCCCGCCCGGGAGGTGGAACAGATACGCAGTATTTT. The entire variable domain, with the rest obtained from reference TRBV5-8 and TRBJ2-3, is as follows: EAGVTQSPTHLIKTRGQQATLRCSPISGHTSVYWYQQALGLGLQFLLWYDEGEERNRGNFPPRFSGRQFPNYSSELNVNALELEDSALYLCASSLNARPGGGTDTQYFGPGTRLTVL.

V usage is TRBV25-1 and J usage is TRBJ2-1; 11 bases align to TRBD2. The germline V gene encodes CDR1 MGHDK and CDR2 SYGVNS. V lost 6 bases and J lost 3; bases outside the gene matches: 16. CDR3 length: 19 residues. CDR3 residues: CASRAGTETLAGGYNEQFF. DNA for the CDR3: TGTGCCAGCAGGGCCGGGACAGAGACTCTAGCGGGGGGCTACAATGAGCAGTTCTTC. Using reference TRBV25-1 and TRBJ2-1 for the parts outside the CDR3, the full variable domain is EADIYQTPRYLVIGTGKKITLECSQTMGHDKMYWYQQDPGMELHLIHYSYGVNSTEKGDLSSESTVSRIRTEHFPLTLESARPSHTSQYLCASRAGTETLAGGYNEQFFGPGTRLTVL.

This clonotype was counted a few times. The V gene is TRBV28, the J gene TRBJ2-1; D possibly corresponds to TRBD1 (6 bases). The CDR3 runs to 20 residues. Per the germline V gene, CDR1 is MDHEN and CDR2 is SYDVKM. V was cut by 5 bases and J by 9 bases, with 35 bases left in between. CDR3 DNA: TGTGCCAGCAGTAGTTTTAGACGTTCAAGAGACCGGAGACTACAGGGTGAGCAGTTCTTC. Translating gives CASSSFRRSRDRRLQGEQFF.

This clonotype turned up a few times. This chain uses TRBV12-3 or TRBV12-4 with TRBJ2-1; no definite D call. This CDR3 comprises 14 residues. V was shortened by 3 bases and J by 6 bases, with 12 bases between the two germline ends. The chain's CDR3 is CASSFIAGSNEQFF. The CDR3 DNA reads as TGTGCCAGCAGTTTCATCGCAGGATCCAATGAGCAGTTCTTC.

The chain is built from TRBV7-9 and TRBJ2-1; TRBD2 agrees at 15 bases. The germline V gene has CDR1 SEHNR and CDR2 FQNEAQ (reference sequence). The CDR3 sequence is 17 residues long. Losses at the gene ends were 5 bases for V and 7 bases for J; bases not matched to a gene: 9. The CDR3 sequence is CASSPPRTSGRGNEQFF. The CDR3 nucleotides read TGTGCCAGCAGCCCGCCACGGACTAGCGGGAGGGGGAATGAGCAGTTCTTC.

The chain is built from TRBV4-1 and TRBJ2-1, with 11 bases lining up with TRBD2. Germline V lookup: CDR1 MGHRA, CDR2 YSYEKL. The CDR3 extends over 16 amino acids. V was clipped by 1 base and J by 7 bases; unmatched bases: 6. The CDR3 here is CASSQGRLAGLNEQFF. Here the CDR3 DNA reads TGCGCCAGCAGCCAAGGGAGACTAGCGGGATTAAATGAGCAGTTCTTC.

V is TRBV5-1 and J is TRBJ2-1; D not certain. The end of the DNA is better explained by TRBJ2-7, so the J call may be wrong. Germline values: CDR1 SGHRS, CDR2 YFSETQ. This CDR3 is built from 16 residues. The CDR3 sequence: CASSGKAQSPYNEQYF. As DNA, the CDR3 is TGCGCCAGCAGCGGTAAAGCCCAGAGCCCCTACAATGAGCAGTACTTC.

As for this clonotype: Germline and junction disagree at one end, which may indicate a read error. The chain has TRBV29-1 and TRBJ2-7; 8 bases align to TRBD1. This CDR3 has 17 residues. Per germline, CDR1 SQVTM and CDR2 ANQGSEA. CDR3 DNA: TGCGGCGTTGAAGCCAGGGGGCAAGGAGGGGGGTCCTACGAGCAGTACTTC. Its translation: CGVEARGQGGGSYEQYF.

The V and J genes are TRBV3-1 and TRBJ2-1; D is possibly TRBD1 (6 bases). Germline loops: CDR1 LGHDT, CDR2 YNNKEL (reference sequence). The germline V and J ends were trimmed by 0 bases and 0 bases, with 12 bases remaining between them. The CDR3 is 17 amino acids. DNA of the CDR3: TGTGCCAGCAGCCAAGAAGTCACAGGGAGCTCCTACAATGAGCAGTTCTTC. This gives the protein CASSQEVTGSSYNEQFF.

This clonotype has more than one count but fewer than ten. The chain joins TRBV5-1 to TRBJ2-1; possible D gene TRBD1, 5 bases. In germline, CDR1 is SGHRS, CDR2 YFSETQ. V shed 0 bases and J shed 4 bases, with 8 bases lying between them. The length of the CDR3 is 14 residues. CDR3 region: CASSLDPGYNEQFF. CDR3 sequence (DNA): TGCGCCAGCAGCTTGGACCCAGGGTACAATGAGCAGTTCTTC.

The chain recombines TRBV27 with TRBJ2-5; 8 bases align to TRBD1. Trimming took 5 bases from V and 11 from J; bases not matched to a gene: 13. Per the germline V gene, CDR1 is MNHEY and CDR2 is SMNVEV (reference sequence). The CDR3 totals 14 residues. CDR3 nucleotides: TGTGCCAGCAGTATCGGGACAGGTCGTTCCAAGCAGTACTTC. It translates to CASSIGTGRSKQYF.

This clonotype was seen a few times. The chain uses TRBV5-1 and TRBJ2-3; 9 positions match TRBD1. The CDR3 is 16 amino acids. Germline V lookup: CDR1 SGHRS, CDR2 YFSETQ. V lost 4 bases and J lost 4; bases outside the gene matches: 10. CDR3 in amino acids: CASSATGTGWADTQYF. The CDR3 region has the DNA TGCGCCAGCAGCGCCACCGGGACAGGGTGGGCAGATACGCAGTATTTT.

The chain is built from TRBV5-1 and TRBJ1-1; TRBD1 matches 7 bases. There are 15 residues in the CDR3. The germline V gene has CDR1 SGHRS and CDR2 YFSETQ. V lost 0 bases and J lost 1; bases outside the gene matches: 3. The DNA of the CDR3 is TGCGCCAGCAGCTTGGCCGCAGGGGGGAACACTGAAGCTTTCTTT. It encodes CASSLAAGGNTEAFF.

This clonotype has only one observation. The chain joins TRBV10-3 to TRBJ2-5, with a tentative D call TRBD1 (6 bases). The closer fit of TRBJ2-7 to the DNA end suggests the J call may be wrong. Germline CDR1 is ENHRY and CDR2 is SYGVKD. The CDR3 is made up of 15 amino acids. In nucleotides, the CDR3 is TGTGCCATCAGTGAGTCGACCCTGGGGGCACACGAGCAGTACTTC. The encoded protein is CAISESTLGAHEQYF.

The DNA of the CDR3 is TGTGCCAGCAGCAGAGGACATGGCCTGTCCAATAATGAAAAACTGTTTTTT. Translation gives CASSRGHGLSNNEKLFF. The chain joins TRBV21-1 to TRBJ1-4; TRBD1, the D gene given by the table, was not confirmed from the DNA. TRBV21-1 is tagged as a pseudogene. This CDR3 has 17 residues.

V and J are TRBV5-1 and TRBJ1-2; D not certain. The CDR3 length is 13 residues. V was trimmed by 4 bases and J by 4 bases, leaving 11 bases between them. CDR1 and CDR2 (germline): SGHRS, YFSETQ. DNA of the CDR3: TGCGCCAGCAGCCCCGAGGAACTCTATGGCTACACCTTC. Residues: CASSPEELYGYTF.

The chain recombines TRBV20-1 with TRBJ2-7; TRBD2 matches at 10 bases. The CDR3 totals 14 residues. J gave up 4 bases and V 0 bases, and 3 bases lay outside the gene matches. Germline V gene sequence: CDR1 DFQATT, CDR2 SNEGSKA (reference sequence). This CDR3 reads CSARDLLAGYEQYF. The CDR3 region has the DNA TGCAGTGCTAGAGATTTACTAGCGGGATACGAGCAGTACTTC.

The chain uses TRBV29-1 and TRBJ2-4, with D tentatively TRBD1 or TRBD2 (6 bases each). The CDR3 totals 15 residues. From germline, CDR1 is SQVTM and CDR2 ANQGSEA. Trimming pared 4 bases from V and 4 bases from J, leaving 17 bases between. CDR3 amino acids: CSVATGRGGKNIQYF. CDR3 nucleotide sequence: TGCAGCGTTGCGACCGGGAGAGGGGGGAAAAACATTCAGTACTTC.

The rearrangement uses TRBV10-3 and TRBJ2-1; 10 nucleotides align to TRBD2. The CDR3 has 15 residues. The V gene's germline CDR1 is ENHRY and CDR2 SYGVKD. The V segment lost 6 bases and the J segment 7 bases; nucleotides outside the gene matches: 9. In DNA form, the CDR3 reads TGTGCCATCAGCCCCGGGACTAGCGATGGGAATGAGCAGTTCTTC. It specifies CAISPGTSDGNEQFF.